Each of the 3 T cell receptor beta chains below was sequenced from the same sample in a study of T cell responses to AZD1222 COVID-19 vaccine. Measured with immunoSEQ multiplex PCR; TCRdb has only the in-frame clones, and not every one. The table lists roughly 100,000 clones, approximately 86% of them singletons. The material sequenced was peripheral blood, taken on day 0 of AZD1222 vaccination. These receptors were taken from an adult in good health.

In its sample, this clone was seen once. The chain carries TRBV2 and TRBJ1-4, with D perhaps TRBD1 (6 bases). V was trimmed by 11 bases and J by 2 bases, leaving 12 bases between them. There are 13 residues in the CDR3. Per germline, CDR1 SNHLY and CDR2 FYNNEI. The CDR3 sequence is CASQGSTNEKLFF. The CDR3 DNA follows: TGTGCCTCTCAGGGGTCTACTAATGAAAAACTGTTTTTT.

The rearrangement links TRBV11-3 to TRBJ2-3; tentatively, D is TRBD2 (6 bases). V was trimmed by 1 base and J by 2 bases, leaving 10 bases between them. In germline, CDR1 is SGHNT, CDR2 YENEEA. The CDR3 has 15 amino acids. In nucleotides, the CDR3 is TGTGCCAGCAGCTTAGGCCGGGGGTTCACAGATACGCAGTATTTT. Translating gives CASSLGRGFTDTQYF.

This clone was detected once. This chain links TRBV5-6 with TRBJ1-3, with 7 bases identical to TRBD1. CDR1 is SGHDT, CDR2 YYEEEE, per germline. V was clipped by 6 bases and J by 0 bases; unmatched bases: 6. This CDR3 spans 15 amino acids. The chain's CDR3 is CASMEGADSGNTIYF. For the CDR3, the DNA is TGTGCCAGCATGGAGGGGGCAGACTCTGGAAACACCATATATTTT.